This T cell receptor (beta chain) was captured in a study of shared clonotypes between healthy human individuals. Overall study context: CD4 naive cells filled three plates per donor, CD4 memory three, CD8 naive two and CD8 memory one. Points from the study as a whole: Shared clonotypes across all four donors exceeded non-shared ones in generation probability.

Of note for this clone: The target antigen is unknown.

Losses at the gene ends were 3 bases for V and 4 bases for J; bases not matched to a gene: 6. This CDR3 has 14 residues. Germline CDR1 GTSNPN, CDR2 SVGIG (reference sequence). In the original processing: ImmunoSEQ junction-only sequences lacked quality scores, so their filtering differed. Using immunoSEQ multiplex PCR, the repertoire was profiled, and TCRdb retains in-frame clones only, with some absent. V, J and clone size derive from that table, while D and trimming were established from the DNA sequence. The data contain some 2 million clones, 85% to 95% of them singletons. J is TRBJ1-2 and V is TRBV30; TRBD1 matches at 9 bases. Material: naive CD4+ T cells sorted from blood. Subset described: CD45RA+ positively selected. The TCR sequence derives from a man younger than 35 in good health. CDR3 sequence: CAWRRQGVGYGYTF. CDR3 nucleotide sequence: TGTGCCTGGAGACGACAGGGGGTAGGCTATGGCTACACCTTC. The variable domain in full, completed from reference TRBV30 and TRBJ1-2, reads SQTIHQWPATLVQPVGSPLSLECTVEGTSNPNLYWYRQAAGRGLQLLFYSVGIGQISSEVPQNLSASRPQDRQFILSSKKLLLSDSGFYLCAWRRQGVGYGYTFGSGTRLTVV.